This passage covers 18 T cell receptor beta chains from one sample sequenced in a study of blood T cell repertoires in COVID-19 (dated by TCRdb to the early 2020s). Libraries came from the immunoSEQ multiplex PCR assay. Sourced from immuneACCESS, this table was stored by TCRdb with only in-frame sequences that have V and J called. A share of the clones is absent; for the studies checked, an unresolved V gene accounts for under half, and the remainder has no known explanation. The sample table contains about 250,000 clones; only one count was recorded for over 70% of them. The top ten hold 6% to 9.5% of the sample. The sequenced sample was peripheral blood. The receptors here all came from a woman of 80 years or more with acute or convalescent COVID-19.

CDR3 DNA sequence: TGTGCCAGCTCAAGACCGGGACAGGGTATCCAAGAGACCCAGTACTTC. Translation: CASSRPGQGIQETQYF. The chain is built from TRBV18 and TRBJ2-5, with 9 bases lining up with TRBD1. With V trimmed by 5 bases and J by 1 base, 8 bases remained unmatched. The CDR3 sequence is 16 residues long. Per germline, CDR1 KGHSH and CDR2 LQKENI.

The genes are TRBV5-1 and TRBJ2-1, with TRBD1 matching over 7 bases. Germline CDR1 is SGHRS and CDR2 is YFSETQ. CDR3 size: 15 residues. The V gene end was trimmed by 4 bases and the J gene end by 9 bases; junction bases not matched to a gene: 13. DNA for the CDR3: TGCGCCAGCAGCGAAGGAGGTAAAGGGGGCGGTGAGCAGTTCTTC. Translation gives CASSEGGKGGGEQFF.

This clone occurred once. The chain uses TRBV19 and TRBJ2-7, with TRBD1 as a possible D gene (6 bases). Germline V gene sequence: CDR1 LNHDA, CDR2 SQIVND (reference sequence). V lost 2 bases, J lost 2 bases, and 16 bases lay in between. The CDR3 runs to 16 residues. The CDR3 DNA sequence: TGTGCCAGTAGTATACAACAGGGTAGGGCCCCCTACGAGCAGTACTTC. It yields the protein CASSIQQGRAPYEQYF.

A note on this clone: The same CDR3 is also encoded by other DNA sequences in this sample. The rearrangement uses TRBV6-5 and TRBJ2-7; 7 bases are a match to TRBD1. The V gene's germline CDR1 is MNHEY and CDR2 SVGAGI. V gave up 0 bases and J gave up 2 bases; unmatched junction bases: 1. This CDR3 region has 14 residues. The CDR3 coding sequence is TGTGCCAGCAGTTACTCCGACAGGGCCTACGAGCAGTACTTC. Protein: CASSYSDRAYEQYF.

The chain is built from TRBV19 and TRBJ1-2; maybe TRBD1 (5 bases). Germline-derived CDR1 and CDR2 are LNHDA and SQIVND (reference sequence). V lost 7 bases and J lost 5, with 17 bases in between. The CDR3 sequence is 14 residues long. The CDR3: CASTGEGVWYGYTF. CDR3 bases: TGTGCCAGTACGGGAGAAGGGGTCTGGTATGGCTACACCTTC.

The chain uses TRBV11-2 and TRBJ2-7; TRBD1 agrees at 9 bases. The CDR3 is 18 amino acids. Germline trimming cut 2 bases from V and 6 bases from J; bases unmatched to any gene: 17. The germline CDR1 and CDR2 sequences are SGHAT and FQNNGV. The CDR3 sequence is CASSLYLTSGQGLSEQYF. The CDR3 DNA is TGTGCCAGCAGCTTATATCTTACGTCGGGACAGGGCCTCTCCGAGCAGTACTTC.

The chain links TRBV6-1 to TRBJ1-4; 9 bases are a match to TRBD1. The length of the CDR3 is 17 residues. Trimming took 0 bases from V and 6 from J; bases not matched to a gene: 8. Germline assignment: CDR1 MNHNS and CDR2 SASEGT. CDR3 DNA sequence: TGTGCCAGCAGTGAAGCGACTATAGGACAGGGGCATGAAAAACTGTTTTTT. It yields the protein CASSEATIGQGHEKLFF.

The rearrangement links TRBV10-2 to TRBJ2-7, with 10 bases lining up with TRBD2. The trim removed 5 bases at V and 10 bases at J, leaving 11 bases unmatched. The CDR3 runs to 14 residues. Germline CDR1 reads WSHSY; CDR2 reads SAAADI. CDR3 in amino acids: CASSLAGDEPSQYF. The CDR3 nucleotides are TGCGCCAGCAGTCTAGCGGGAGACGAGCCGTCCCAGTACTTC.

This sequence joins TRBV2 and TRBJ2-7, with a possible D match to TRBD2 (5 bases). Germline-derived CDR1 and CDR2 are SNHLY and FYNNEI. V was clipped by 3 bases and J by 0 bases, with 12 bases between them. The CDR3 runs 15 residues. The chain's CDR3 is CASSDASGISYEQYF. CDR3 bases: TGTGCCAGCAGTGACGCCAGCGGAATCTCCTACGAGCAGTACTTC. The entire variable domain, with the rest obtained from reference TRBV2 and TRBJ2-7, is as follows: EPEVTQTPSHQVTQMGQEVILRCVPISNHLYFYWYRQILGQKVEFLVSFYNNEISEKSEIFDDQFSVERPDGSNFTLKIRSTKLEDSAMYFCASSDASGISYEQYFGPGTRLTVT.

The chain links TRBV6-5 to TRBJ2-5; TRBD1 agrees at 7 bases. The germline V gene encodes CDR1 MNHEY and CDR2 SVGAGI. The V and J ends lost 6 bases and 7 bases, in that order; junction bases with no gene match: 8. There are 13 residues in the CDR3. The CDR3 DNA sequence: TGTGCCAGCAGCCTCGACAGGGTGTCGACCCAGTACTTC. Translating it yields CASSLDRVSTQYF.

For the CDR3, the DNA is TGCGCCAGCAGCTTGCGAGGGAGCGGGCGGACCCAAGAGACCCAGTACTTC. Translation: CASSLRGSGRTQETQYF. The chain carries TRBV5-1 and TRBJ2-5; tentative D call: TRBD2 (6 bases). The ends were cut back, 1 base at V and 1 base at J, with 17 bases in the middle. CDR3 length equals 17 residues. In germline, CDR1 is SGHRS, CDR2 YFSETQ.

The chain uses TRBV15 and TRBJ2-4; 9 nucleotides match TRBD2. Per the germline V gene, CDR1 is LNHNV and CDR2 is YYDKDF (reference sequence). V lost 1 base, J lost 4 bases, and 11 bases stayed unmatched. This CDR3 has 18 residues. CDR3 sequence: CATSRGVSGGRTKNIQYF. CDR3 sequence (DNA): TGTGCCACCAGCAGAGGGGTTAGCGGGGGCCGCACTAAAAACATTCAGTACTTC. Variable domain in full (rest from reference TRBV15 and TRBJ2-4): DAMVIQNPRYQVTQFGKPVTLSCSQTLNHNVMYWYQQKSSQAPKLLFHYYDKDFNNEADTPDNFQSRRPNTSFCFLDIRSPGLGDTAMYLCATSRGVSGGRTKNIQYFGAGTRLSVL.

The CDR3 coding sequence is TGTGCCAGCAGCCCCACCGGCCCGCGGGATAATTCACCCCTCCACTTT. Its translation is CASSPTGPRDNSPLHF. The rearrangement uses TRBV7-9 and TRBJ1-6; D is ambiguous. The germline gives CDR1 SEHNR, CDR2 FQNEAQ (reference sequence). The CDR3 length is 16 residues. Trimming took off 5 bases at V and 5 bases at J, with 16 bases between the two ends.

The gene calls are TRBV4-2 and TRBJ2-1; 8 bases match TRBD2. V shed 0 bases and J 5 bases; nucleotides not matched to a gene: 18. The CDR3 is made up of 20 amino acids. Germline values: CDR1 LGHNA, CDR2 YNFKEQ. The CDR3 DNA reads as TGTGCCAGCAGCCAAGATTTAGCACGAACAGCGGGGGACCATGACAATGAGCAGTTCTTC. It is translated as CASSQDLARTAGDHDNEQFF.

The chain has TRBV7-2 and TRBJ2-5; 15 bases line up with TRBD2. The germline V gene encodes CDR1 SGHTA and CDR2 FQGNSA. This CDR3 is built from 19 residues. The V and J ends lost 4 bases and 4 bases, in that order; junction bases with no gene match: 13. DNA of the CDR3: TGTGCCAGCAGCTGGGGACTAGCGGGGGGAAGAGTATTAGTAGAGACCCAGTACTTC. Translation gives CASSWGLAGGRVLVETQYF.

There are a few counts of this clone. The chain employs TRBV7-2 and TRBJ2-4; TRBD2 might be the D (6 bases). V lost 5 bases and J lost 2, with 10 bases in between. The germline CDR1 and CDR2 sequences are SGHTA and FQGNSA. The CDR3 is made up of 14 amino acids. CDR3 DNA: TGTGCCAGCAGCCCCGGAGGGACCAAAAACATTCAGTACTTC. This codes for CASSPGGTKNIQYF. The variable domain in full, completed from reference TRBV7-2 and TRBJ2-4, reads GAGVSQSPSNKVTEKGKDVELRCDPISGHTALYWYRQSLGQGLEFLIYFQGNSAPDKSGLPSDRFSAERTGGSVSTLTIQRTQQEDSAVYLCASSPGGTKNIQYFGAGTRLSVL.

This rearrangement joins TRBV7-2 to TRBJ2-7; tentative D call: TRBD2 (7 bases). Germline CDR1 SGHTA, CDR2 FQGNSA. This CDR3 has 12 amino acids. CDR3 sequence: CATGGGAGEQYF. CDR3 coding DNA: TGTGCTACCGGAGGGGGGGCCGGAGAGCAGTACTTC.

The chain is built from TRBV6-5 and TRBJ2-5; TRBD1 matches 10 bases. CDR1 MNHEY and CDR2 SVGAGI come from the germline V gene. V was pared by 7 bases and J by 3 bases, with 8 bases of the junction left unmatched. This CDR3 has 15 residues. The chain's CDR3 is CASTDRTGGKETQYF. CDR3 nucleotide sequence: TGTGCCAGCACCGATCGGACAGGGGGAAAAGAGACCCAGTACTTC.